Many counts were recorded for the clone carrying this T cell receptor (beta chain). Unique molecular identifiers were incorporated when the TCRbeta library was constructed. A single record per CDR3 protein comes from TCRdb applying MiXCR to the PCR reads. The data hold just over 70,000 distinct CDR3 sequences, with more than 5.5% observed a single time. Germline CDR1 and CDR2: LGHDT and YNNKEL (reference sequence). The CDR3 spans 16 residues. V was pared by 0 bases and J by 5 bases, with 6 bases of the junction left unmatched. This entry is derived from a study of T-cell reconstitution after alpha-beta-depleted transplantation in children.

This chain connects TRBV3-1 to TRBJ2-3, with 9 positions matching TRBD2. The sequences come from PBMCs from the stem cell graft donor, collected from the stem cell graft. The receptor comes from a human donor who donated a stem cell graft to a child with acute lymphoblastic leukemia. CDR3 in DNA: TGTGCCAGCAGCCAAGATGGGCGGGGGGGCAAAGATACGCAGTATTTT. Translating gives CASSQDGRGGKDTQYF.